The 16 T cell receptor beta chains below were found in one sample sequenced in a study of technical replicates of blood from a handful of donors. Sequenced by immunoSEQ multiplex PCR; TCRdb stores in-frame clones only, minus some. The sample includes nearly 95,000 clones, 90% to 96% of them seen just once. Sample: T cells isolated from PBMCs. Source of these receptors: a human donor in good health.

This chain connects TRBV6-5 to TRBJ2-3, with 8 bases lining up with TRBD2. Germline values: CDR1 MNHEY, CDR2 SVGAGI. This CDR3 is built from 15 residues. V lost 7 bases and J lost 6; bases outside the gene matches: 12. This CDR3 is CASIAISGSLDTQYF. DNA for the CDR3: TGTGCCAGCATAGCAATCAGCGGGAGTCTCGATACGCAGTATTTT.

This chain links TRBV9 with TRBJ2-1; 7 bases are a match to TRBD1. Germline assignment: CDR1 SGDLS and CDR2 YYNGEE. The CDR3 length is 15 residues. V lost 2 bases, J lost 0 bases, and 2 bases stayed unmatched. CDR3 sequence reads: CASSVGTDSYNEQFF. Written as DNA, the CDR3 is TGTGCCAGCAGCGTTGGGACAGACTCCTACAATGAGCAGTTCTTC.

CDR3 sequence (DNA): TGTGCCAGCAGTTACGGTAGTTACAGGGGATACCACGAGCAGTACTTC. As protein: CASSYGSYRGYHEQYF. This sequence joins TRBV6-5 and TRBJ2-7; 7 nucleotides agree with TRBD1. With 2 bases clipped from V and 5 bases from J, the junction kept 12 bases outside the gene matches. Germline V lookup: CDR1 MNHEY, CDR2 SVGAGI. This CDR3 is built from 16 residues.

The rearrangement joins TRBV6-6 to TRBJ2-5; D uncertain. Trimming took 7 bases from V and 1 from J, leaving 13 bases between them. There are 14 residues in the CDR3. Per germline, CDR1 MNHNY and CDR2 SVGAGI (reference sequence). CDR3 amino acids: CASTPLRSQETQYF. The CDR3 nucleotides are TGTGCCAGCACCCCCCTGAGGAGCCAAGAGACCCAGTACTTC.

The chain carries TRBV27 and TRBJ1-2, with 10 nucleotides matching TRBD1. Trimming at V came to 5 bases and at J to 7 bases, leaving 10 bases not matched to a gene. This CDR3 is built from 15 residues. CDR1 and CDR2 (germline): MNHEY, SMNVEV (reference sequence). Here the CDR3 reads CASSPTDRGTRGYTF. DNA for the CDR3: TGTGCCAGCAGTCCTACGGACAGGGGGACGCGTGGCTACACCTTC.

J is TRBJ1-3 and V is TRBV30; 7 bases line up with TRBD1. Trimming took 7 bases from V and 3 from J; bases not matched to a gene: 12. The CDR3 spans 15 residues. Looked up from germline, CDR1 is GTSNPN and CDR2 is SVGIG (reference sequence). In DNA form, the CDR3 reads TGTGCCTCGGAAGCTAGACAGGGAGGTGGAAACACCATATATTTT. It yields the protein CASEARQGGGNTIYF.

The chain recombines TRBV11-2 with TRBJ1-1; 7 bases map to TRBD1. The CDR3 contains 16 residues. CDR1 SGHAT and CDR2 FQNNGV come from the germline V gene. J gave up 6 bases and V 3 bases, and 13 bases lay outside the gene matches. CDR3 region: CASSFSAPGGDPEAFF. CDR3 DNA sequence: TGTGCCAGCAGCTTTTCGGCTCCAGGGGGTGACCCTGAAGCTTTCTTT.

The chain links TRBV11-2 to TRBJ1-1; the match to TRBD1 covers 9 bases. V was pared by 5 bases and J by 4 bases, with 8 bases of the junction left unmatched. The germline gives CDR1 SGHAT, CDR2 FQNNGV. CDR3 length: 15 amino acids. In nucleotides, the CDR3 is TGTGCCAGCAGCCCTACCGGGACAGGGTTCACTGAAGCTTTCTTT. Protein product: CASSPTGTGFTEAFF.

J is TRBJ2-5 and V is TRBV7-2; 7 bases fit TRBD2. CDR1 is SGHTA, CDR2 FQGNSA, per germline. J gave up 5 bases and V 4 bases, and 4 bases lay outside the gene matches. The CDR3 has 13 amino acids. The CDR3 sequence is CASSSTSRETQYF. For the CDR3, the DNA is TGTGCCAGCAGCTCGACTAGCCGGGAGACCCAGTACTTC.

The chain has TRBV28 and TRBJ2-1, with TRBD2 matching 8 bases. Germline lookup yields CDR1 MDHEN and CDR2 SYDVKM. The CDR3 length is 15 residues. Germline trimming cut 7 bases from V and 2 bases from J; bases unmatched to any gene: 7. The CDR3 loop is CASTQAGAPYNEQFF. In DNA, the CDR3 is TGTGCCAGCACCCAAGCGGGAGCTCCCTACAATGAGCAGTTCTTC.

In its sample, this clone was seen once. The rearrangement links TRBV23-1 to TRBJ2-7, with unresolved D. TRBV23-1 is an ORF, with its function uncertain. This CDR3 has 10 residues. Trimming removed 7 bases from V and 4 bases from J, with 5 bases in between. The CDR3 nucleotides read TGCGCCAGCACGAGTTACGAGCAGTACTTC. Its protein is CASTSYEQYF.

This chain links TRBV29-1 with TRBJ2-3, with 7 bases identical to TRBD2. Trimming took 4 bases from V and 1 from J; bases not matched to a gene: 14. The CDR3 runs to 17 residues. Germline lookup yields CDR1 SQVTM and CDR2 ANQGSEA. The CDR3 sequence: CSVGGQEGLPGTDTQYF. CDR3 DNA: TGCAGCGTTGGAGGCCAGGAGGGACTACCGGGCACAGATACGCAGTATTTT.

The J gene is TRBJ2-1, the V gene TRBV21-1; the table assigns TRBD1, which was not confirmed against the DNA. TRBV21-1 is a documented pseudogene. The CDR3 length is 16 residues. CDR3 in amino acids: CASSRPAETGYNEQFF. The CDR3 bases are TGTGCCAGCAGCCGACCCGCAGAAACAGGGTACAATGAGCAGTTCTTC.

DNA for the CDR3: TGTGCCAGTAGTATAGTCGGGGACTATGGCTACACCTTC. Residues: CASSIVGDYGYTF. V gene TRBV19 combines with J gene TRBJ1-2; D remains unclear. Trimming cost V 1 base and J 3 bases, with 6 bases left between them. Germline lookup yields CDR1 LNHDA and CDR2 SQIVND (reference sequence). The CDR3 runs 13 residues.

This sequence joins TRBV6-1 and TRBJ2-1; D call uncertain. CDR1 MNHNS and CDR2 SASEGT come from the germline V gene. V gave up 8 bases and J gave up 5 bases, with 10 bases separating them. The CDR3 extends over 12 amino acids. The CDR3 region has the DNA TGTGCCAGCGTCTTTGACAACAATGAGCAGTTCTTC. Amino acid sequence: CASVFDNNEQFF.

The chain couples TRBV11-3 to TRBJ2-5; the match to TRBD2 covers 9 bases. This CDR3 has 14 residues. J was trimmed by 7 bases and V by 4 bases; bases with no gene match: 7. From germline, CDR1 is SGHNT and CDR2 YENEEA. The CDR3 loop is CASSSVAGAGTQYF. The CDR3 DNA sequence: TGTGCCAGCAGCTCGGTAGCGGGAGCCGGGACCCAGTACTTC.